The 28 T cell receptor beta chains listed next were all sequenced from one sample in a study of T cell changes during pregnancy in multiple sclerosis. Measured with immunoSEQ multiplex PCR; TCRdb has only the in-frame clones, and not every one. The sample consists of tens of thousands of clones, roughly nine tenths of them appearing once. The starting material was CD4+ T cells from peripheral blood mononuclear cells, obtained before pregnancy. All receptors derive from a female donor with multiple sclerosis, enrolled in a pregnancy study.

The J gene is TRBJ2-3, the V gene TRBV7-3; D unresolved. This CDR3 is 16 amino acids long. Trimming stripped 1 base from V and 1 base from J, with 12 bases between. From germline, CDR1 is SGHTA and CDR2 FQGTGA. The CDR3 DNA reads as TGTGCCAGCAGCTTAAGGGCAGGATCCCGCACAGATACGCAGTATTTT. Translation gives CASSLRAGSRTDTQYF.

The chain joins TRBV6-5 to TRBJ2-7; perhaps TRBD2 as D (5 bases). V was pared by 2 bases and J by 2 bases, with 13 bases between. The CDR3 extends over 15 amino acids. Germline values: CDR1 MNHEY, CDR2 SVGAGI. CDR3 nucleotides: TGTGCCAGCAGTTACCCCACTCGGGGTACCTACGAGCAGTACTTC. It yields the protein CASSYPTRGTYEQYF.

This chain connects TRBV11-2 to TRBJ2-5; 7 positions match TRBD2. Looked up from germline, CDR1 is SGHAT and CDR2 is FQNNGV. The CDR3 runs to 17 residues. V shed 3 bases and J 1 base; nucleotides not matched to a gene: 11. The DNA for the CDR3 is TGTGCCAGCAGCTTTGGAGATTGGGGGGGGACCCAAGAGACCCAGTACTTC. This translates into CASSFGDWGGTQETQYF.

This clone has a handful of counts. The rearrangement joins TRBV18 to TRBJ1-1, with 9 bases that match TRBD1. Germline values: CDR1 KGHSH, CDR2 LQKENI. J gave up 3 bases and V 3 bases, and 5 bases lay outside the gene matches. This CDR3 has 15 amino acids. The CDR3 loop reads CASSPPGQGHTEAFF. CDR3 in DNA: TGTGCCAGCTCACCGCCGGGACAGGGCCACACTGAAGCTTTCTTT.

This clone was counted only a few times. The chain is built from TRBV4-1 and TRBJ1-4, with a possible D match to TRBD1 (6 bases). This CDR3 region has 16 residues. Trimming removed 1 base at V and 7 bases at J, with 16 bases between. Germline CDR1 reads MGHRA; CDR2 reads YSYEKL. For the CDR3, the DNA is TGCGCCAGCAGCCAAGGGGCAACTACAGGGATTGAAAAACTGTTTTTT. Its protein product is CASSQGATTGIEKLFF.

The count of this clone is one. This chain links TRBV19 with TRBJ2-2; TRBD1 is a possible D gene (6 bases). Germline CDR1 is LNHDA and CDR2 is SQIVND (reference sequence). Trimming left V 3 bases short and J 7 bases short, with 12 bases between. The CDR3 loop spans 14 amino acids. The DNA of the CDR3 is TGTGCCAGTAGTATCACCACAGGGTTCGGGGAGCTGTTTTTT. It codes for CASSITTGFGELFF.

This clone was seen once. The genes are TRBV11-2 and TRBJ1-1; possibly TRBD1 for D (6 bases). CDR1 and CDR2 from the germline V gene are SGHAT and FQNNGV. V was shortened by 1 base and J by 3 bases, with 12 bases between the two germline ends. The CDR3 sequence is 15 residues long. The CDR3, as DNA: TGTGCCAGCAGCTTAGTGGACAGTTTTTACACTGAAGCTTTCTTT. Translation: CASSLVDSFYTEAFF.

The chain joins TRBV29-1 to TRBJ1-2; D is perhaps TRBD1 (5 bases). From germline, CDR1 is SQVTM and CDR2 ANQGSEA. V dropped 0 bases and J dropped 8 bases, with 13 bases sitting between them. The CDR3 loop spans 13 amino acids. CDR3 DNA: TGCAGCGTTGAAGAGGTTAGGGGAAGGGGCTACACCTTC. This sequence encodes CSVEEVRGRGYTF.

The chain recombines TRBV5-5 with TRBJ2-4, with 14 nucleotides matching TRBD2. The trim removed 4 bases at V and 0 bases at J, leaving 9 bases unmatched. Germline V lookup: CDR1 SGHKS, CDR2 YYEKEE (reference sequence). CDR3 length equals 19 residues. The CDR3: CASSPGLAGGLLAKNIQYF. The CDR3 coding sequence is TGTGCCAGCAGCCCCGGACTAGCGGGGGGTCTACTAGCCAAAAACATTCAGTACTTC.

The genes are TRBV6-5 and TRBJ2-7; possible D gene TRBD1, 6 bases. CDR3 length equals 13 residues. Germline V CDR1 and CDR2: MNHEY, SVGAGI. Trimming stripped 2 bases from V and 7 bases from J, with 12 bases between. CDR3 DNA: TGTGCCAGCAGTTACAACAGGGATAGGGAGCAGTACTTC. Amino acids: CASSYNRDREQYF.

CDR3: CASSPAGTGGSNSGANVLTF. The CDR3 region has the DNA TGCGCCAGCAGCCCCGCCGGGACAGGGGGCTCTAACTCTGGGGCCAACGTCCTGACTTTC. The chain combines TRBV5-1 with TRBJ2-6; 12 nucleotides align to TRBD1. The CDR3 runs to 20 residues. CDR1 and CDR2 from the germline V gene are SGHRS and YFSETQ. The trim removed 4 bases at V and 0 bases at J, leaving 11 bases unmatched.

This clone is labeled medium-sized. The V call is TRBV5-4, the J call TRBJ1-2; a possible D gene is TRBD1 (6 bases). The CDR3 is 11 amino acids. Deletions cut 3 bases from V and 13 bases from J, with 13 bases between. Germline CDR1 reads SGHNT; CDR2 reads YYREEE (reference sequence). The CDR3 DNA is TGTGCCAGCAGCTCACCAGGGGCGCGCACCTTC. Protein: CASSSPGARTF. Full variable domain (outside the CDR3, taken from reference TRBV5-4 and TRBJ1-2): ETGVTQSPTHLIKTRGQQVTLRCSSQSGHNTVSWYQQALGQGPQFIFQYYREEENGRGNFPPRFSGLQFPNYSSELNVNALELDDSALYLCASSSPGARTFGSGTRLTVV.

This clone was counted a few times. The chain links TRBV7-2 to TRBJ2-5; 15 bases agree with TRBD2. This CDR3 has 19 residues. Unmatched junction bases numbered 9, after V lost 0 bases and J lost 4 bases. Germline CDR1 and CDR2: SGHTA and FQGNSA. In DNA form, the CDR3 reads TGTGCCAGCAGCTTAGCCGGACTAGCGGGGGGGCAATCTCCAGAGACCCAGTACTTC. It codes for CASSLAGLAGGQSPETQYF.

J is TRBJ2-2 and V is TRBV27; 9 bases map to TRBD2. In germline, CDR1 is MNHEY, CDR2 SMNVEV (reference sequence). V shed 3 bases and J 5 bases; nucleotides not matched to a gene: 7. There are 16 residues in the CDR3. Here the CDR3 DNA reads TGTGCCAGCAGTTTGGACGGGACTAGCCCTACCGGGGAGCTGTTTTTT. Protein sequence: CASSLDGTSPTGELFF.

This clone was recorded once. Mismatch with germline at one junction end may stem from a read error. CDR3 in amino acids: CARSAAGLQETQYF. CDR3 in DNA: TGTGCCAGAAGCGCGGCAGGGCTCCAAGAGACCCAGTACTTC. V is TRBV9 and J is TRBJ2-5; weak D call: TRBD1 (5 bases). This CDR3 region has 14 residues. The V gene's germline CDR1 is SGDLS and CDR2 YYNGEE.

This clone was observed a handful of times. The V and J genes are TRBV5-5 and TRBJ2-2; 7 positions agree with TRBD1. The V and J ends lost 3 bases and 5 bases, in that order; junction bases with no gene match: 4. The CDR3 has 14 amino acids. Germline V CDR1 and CDR2: SGHKS, YYEKEE (reference sequence). CDR3 bases: TGTGCCAGCAGCTGGGACAGAAGTACCGGGGAGCTGTTTTTT. Protein sequence: CASSWDRSTGELFF.

The chain carries TRBV21-1 and TRBJ2-3; the D call in the table, TRBD2, was not verified against the DNA. TRBV21-1 corresponds to a pseudogene. The CDR3 runs to 19 residues. The CDR3 region is CASSHPRSGDEGSTDTQYF. CDR3 in DNA: TGTGCCAGCAGCCACCCAAGGAGCGGGGACGAGGGCAGCACAGATACGCAGTATTTT.

The chain carries TRBV19 and TRBJ1-5; TRBD1 might be the D (6 bases). The length of the CDR3 is 16 residues. Germline CDR1 is LNHDA and CDR2 is SQIVND (reference sequence). The V end lost 5 bases, the J end lost 4 bases, and 18 bases lay between the germline ends. The CDR3 spells CASSRGAGAQNQPQHF. The CDR3 DNA sequence: TGTGCCAGTAGTCGTGGGGCAGGGGCCCAAAATCAGCCCCAGCATTTT. Full variable domain (remainder filled in from reference TRBV19 and TRBJ1-5): DGGITQSPKYLFRKEGQNVTLSCEQNLNHDAMYWYRQDPGQGLRLIYYSQIVNDFQKGDIAEGYSVSREKKESFPLTVTSAQKNPTAFYLCASSRGAGAQNQPQHFGDGTRLSIL.

The chain joins TRBV29-1 to TRBJ1-1; D ambiguous. The CDR3 is 13 amino acids. CDR1 SQVTM and CDR2 ANQGSEA come from the germline V gene. V was clipped by 6 bases and J by 5 bases, with 16 bases between them. DNA for the CDR3: TGCAGCGTGAGGGCAGGCCTGGGGACTGAAGCTTTCTTT. Amino acid sequence: CSVRAGLGTEAFF.

The chain uses TRBV10-3 and TRBJ2-3; 7 bases agree with TRBD2. V was clipped by 11 bases and J by 0 bases; unmatched bases: 11. This CDR3 spans 15 amino acids. In germline, CDR1 is ENHRY, CDR2 SYGVKD. The CDR3: CAGRGAGSSTDTQYF. The CDR3 DNA is TGTGCCGGTCGGGGAGCGGGGAGCAGCACAGATACGCAGTATTTT.

The CDR3 bases are TGTGCCAGCAGTAGGCAGGGGGGATTCTATGGCTACACCTTC. Protein sequence: CASSRQGGFYGYTF. The chain combines TRBV6-5 with TRBJ1-2; 7 nucleotides line up with TRBD1. V lost 5 bases, J lost 4 bases, and 7 bases stayed unmatched. Germline V lookup: CDR1 MNHEY, CDR2 SVGAGI. This CDR3 spans 14 amino acids.

The V gene is TRBV18, the J gene TRBJ2-7, with 8 nucleotides matching TRBD2. Germline CDR1 reads KGHSH; CDR2 reads LQKENI. This CDR3 has 15 amino acids. Unmatched junction bases numbered 12, after V lost 6 bases and J lost 5 bases. DNA of the CDR3: TGTGCCAGCTCTCCTAAGGGACTAGGAGCAGACGAGCAGTACTTC. This translates into CASSPKGLGADEQYF.

This chain connects TRBV9 to TRBJ1-2; tentative D call: TRBD1 (6 bases). CDR3 length equals 14 residues. The V gene's germline CDR1 is SGDLS and CDR2 YYNGEE. Trimming took 2 bases from V and 7 from J, leaving 15 bases between them. The CDR3 nucleotides are TGTGCCAGCAGCGTCCAGGCTGGGACATCTGGCTACACCTTC. As protein: CASSVQAGTSGYTF.

This sequence joins TRBV5-4 and TRBJ2-1; TRBD1 agrees at 7 bases. The CDR3 sequence is 15 residues long. Germline CDR1 reads SGHNT; CDR2 reads YYREEE (reference sequence). J gave up 5 bases and V 4 bases, and 9 bases lay outside the gene matches. The CDR3 DNA is TGTGCCAGCAGCGGCGTCGGGACAGCAGACAATGAGCAGTTCTTC. Translation gives CASSGVGTADNEQFF.

This chain links TRBV5-4 with TRBJ2-1, with D possibly being TRBD2 (6 bases). This CDR3 is built from 16 residues. Trimming left V 4 bases short and J 5 bases short, with 19 bases between. In germline, CDR1 is SGHNT, CDR2 YYREEE (reference sequence). This CDR3 is CASSPGSAGTHNEQFF. CDR3 DNA sequence: TGTGCCAGCAGCCCTGGCAGCGCGGGGACTCACAATGAGCAGTTCTTC.

The chain links TRBV16 to TRBJ2-5; no clear D gene. Trimming took 0 bases from V and 5 from J, leaving 13 bases between them. CDR3 size: 15 residues. The germline gives CDR1 KGHSY, CDR2 FQNENV. Here the CDR3 DNA reads TGTGCCAGCAGCCAATCGTCCCAATCCGGGGAGACCCAGTACTTC. As protein: CASSQSSQSGETQYF. Full variable domain (remainder filled in from reference TRBV16 and TRBJ2-5): GEEVAQTPKHLVRGEGQKAKLYCAPIKGHSYVFWYQQVLKNEFKFLISFQNENVFDETGMPKERFSAKCLPNSPCSLEIQATKLEDSAVYFCASSQSSQSGETQYFGPGTRLLVL.

The chain links TRBV18 to TRBJ2-2; TRBD1 is a possible D gene (5 bases). The germline gives CDR1 KGHSH, CDR2 LQKENI. V was cut by 1 base and J by 2 bases, with 14 bases left in between. This CDR3 contains 17 residues. In DNA, the CDR3 is TGTGCCAGCTCACCACTTTGGGGCCCCGTAAACACCGGGGAGCTGTTTTTT. Translation: CASSPLWGPVNTGELFF.

The chain couples TRBV19 to TRBJ2-1; 8 bases are a match to TRBD2. Trimming at V came to 7 bases and at J to 2 bases, leaving 7 bases not matched to a gene. Looked up from germline, CDR1 is LNHDA and CDR2 is SQIVND (reference sequence). This CDR3 has 15 residues. DNA of the CDR3: TGTGCCAGTACCTCGAGCGGGGGAGCCTACAATGAGCAGTTCTTC. It codes for CASTSSGGAYNEQFF.